Below, 12 T cell receptor beta chains from the same sample are listed, as sequenced in a study of Ad26.COV2.S vaccination and SARS-CoV-2 variants. Clones were sequenced by immunoSEQ multiplex PCR, and TCRdb holds only the in-frame ones, with some missing. The top ten hold 5.5% of the sample, which has about 330,000 clones, 85% to 90% seen once. Stated treatment: some 19 received Ad26.COV2.S at low or high dose, single or two shots; about 5 received placebo; per-sample allocation not given. It was on day 63 after the first vaccine or placebo injection that samples were taken. This specimen was peripheral blood, taken in a trial of Ad26.COV2.S vaccine versus placebo. These receptors were collected from a person aged 18 to 65 who received the Ad26.COV2.S COVID-19 vaccine or a placebo.

This clone occurred once. The genes are TRBV5-1 and TRBJ1-1, with 8 bases that match TRBD1. Losses at the gene ends were 3 bases for V and 5 bases for J; bases not matched to a gene: 9. The CDR3 has 15 residues. Germline lookup yields CDR1 SGHRS and CDR2 YFSETQ. CDR3 loop: CASSSQPGQATEAFF. In nucleotides, the CDR3 is TGCGCCAGCAGCTCGCAACCGGGACAGGCGACTGAAGCTTTCTTT.

The rearrangement links TRBV2 to TRBJ1-5; D might be TRBD1 (6 bases). Germline assignment: CDR1 SNHLY and CDR2 FYNNEI. Deletions cut 10 bases from V and 2 bases from J, with 12 bases between. The CDR3 has 13 residues. The CDR3 is CATSSGGNQPQHF. The CDR3 nucleotides read TGTGCCACCTCATCAGGGGGCAATCAGCCCCAGCATTTT. The whole variable domain, remainder taken from reference TRBV2 and TRBJ1-5, is EPEVTQTPSHQVTQMGQEVILRCVPISNHLYFYWYRQILGQKVEFLVSFYNNEISEKSEIFDDQFSVERPDGSNFTLKIRSTKLEDSAMYFCATSSGGNQPQHFGDGTRLSIL.

The rearrangement uses TRBV5-6 and TRBJ2-7, with TRBD2 matching over 12 bases. Unmatched junction bases numbered 15, after V lost 6 bases and J lost 5 bases. This CDR3 is 17 amino acids long. CDR1 SGHDT and CDR2 YYEEEE come from the germline V gene. CDR3 nucleotide sequence: TGTGCCAGCACCTCATCTAGCGGGAGGGGTATTTTGCACGAGCAGTACGTC. Protein product: CASTSSSGRGILHEQYV.

This rearrangement joins TRBV30 to TRBJ2-4; 9 nucleotides align to TRBD2. The V segment lost 2 bases and the J segment 3 bases; nucleotides outside the gene matches: 2. Germline V gene sequence: CDR1 GTSNPN, CDR2 SVGIG (reference sequence). This CDR3 is built from 14 residues. The CDR3 sequence is CAWSQAGGKNIQYF. The CDR3 DNA follows: TGTGCCTGGAGTCAAGCGGGAGGCAAAAACATTCAGTACTTC. The variable domain in full, completed from reference TRBV30 and TRBJ2-4, reads SQTIHQWPATLVQPVGSPLSLECTVEGTSNPNLYWYRQAAGRGLQLLFYSVGIGQISSEVPQNLSASRPQDRQFILSSKKLLLSDSGFYLCAWSQAGGKNIQYFGAGTRLSVL.

V usage is TRBV29-1 and J usage is TRBJ1-5; D unclear. The CDR3 has 12 amino acids. Looked up from germline, CDR1 is SQVTM and CDR2 is ANQGSEA. V dropped 7 bases and J dropped 4 bases, with 11 bases sitting between them. CDR3 coding DNA: TGCAGCGCCACTGTACCTAATCAGCCCCAGCATTTT. As protein: CSATVPNQPQHF.

This chain uses TRBV28 with TRBJ1-2; D ambiguous. V gave up 3 bases and J gave up 6 bases, with 11 bases separating them. The CDR3 extends over 13 amino acids. From germline, CDR1 is MDHEN and CDR2 SYDVKM. CDR3: CASSFVRADGYTF. The CDR3, as DNA: TGTGCCAGCAGTTTCGTGAGGGCGGATGGCTACACCTTC.

The V and J genes are TRBV27 and TRBJ1-2; D ambiguous. V was clipped by 3 bases and J by 6 bases, with 17 bases between them. CDR3 size: 15 residues. In germline, CDR1 is MNHEY, CDR2 SMNVEV (reference sequence). CDR3 sequence (DNA): TGTGCCAGCAGTTTTTCTCCCGCGATCACAGATGGCTACACCTTC. Translated, it gives CASSFSPAITDGYTF.

The chain uses TRBV5-1 and TRBJ2-1, with TRBD2 matching 9 bases. This CDR3 spans 14 amino acids. The germline CDR1 and CDR2 sequences are SGHRS and YFSETQ. V shed 7 bases and J 7 bases; nucleotides not matched to a gene: 9. This CDR3 is CASGVAGVKNEQFF. In DNA, the CDR3 is TGCGCCAGCGGCGTAGCGGGAGTCAAAAATGAGCAGTTCTTC. The full variable domain, in which reference TRBV5-1 and TRBJ2-1 provide the parts outside the CDR3, is KAGVTQTPRYLIKTRGQQVTLSCSPISGHRSVSWYQQTPGQGLQFLFEYFSETQRNKGNFPGRFSGRQFSNSRSEMNVSTLELGDSALYLCASGVAGVKNEQFFGPGTRLTVL.

This chain links TRBV3-1 (or the pseudogene TRBV3-2) with TRBJ2-1; a possible D gene is TRBD2 (6 bases). V was pared by 4 bases and J by 1 base, with 11 bases between. This CDR3 comprises 15 residues. Germline CDR1 reads LGHDT; CDR2 reads YNNKEL (reference sequence). CDR3 sequence reads: CASSLLGGSYNEQFF. CDR3 sequence (DNA): TGTGCCAGCAGCCTCCTCGGGGGTTCCTACAATGAGCAGTTCTTC.

The rearrangement joins TRBV4-3 to TRBJ1-2, with D maybe TRBD1 (5 bases). V was trimmed by 0 bases and J by 7 bases, leaving 15 bases between them. Germline CDR1 reads LGHNA; CDR2 reads YSLEER. The CDR3 runs to 15 residues. CDR3 sequence: CASSQEGRDSGGYTF. Written as DNA, the CDR3 is TGCGCCAGCAGCCAAGAAGGTAGGGACTCCGGTGGCTACACCTTC.

This chain uses TRBV6-5 with TRBJ1-5; no firm D call. Trimming took 4 bases from V and 6 from J, leaving 10 bases between them. CDR1 is MNHEY, CDR2 SVGAGI, per germline. The CDR3 runs to 13 residues. The CDR3 reads CASSSMGTQPQHF. The CDR3 DNA follows: TGTGCCAGCAGTTCAATGGGAACTCAGCCCCAGCATTTT.

This clone was counted a single time. V gene TRBV11-3 combines with J gene TRBJ2-1; 9 bases agree with TRBD2. V was pared by 2 bases and J by 7 bases, with 6 bases of the junction left unmatched. Per the germline V gene, CDR1 is SGHNT and CDR2 is YENEEA. The CDR3 is 15 amino acids. CDR3 DNA: TGTGCCAGCAGCTTAAGTAGCGGGGGTTTGAATGAGCAGTTCTTC. Translating it yields CASSLSSGGLNEQFF.